The 6 T cell receptor beta chains presented below share a single source sample, sequenced in a study of T cells expressing NK-cell markers. TCRdb re-called the 5' RACE reads, yielding one record per CDR3 amino acid sequence without DNA. This sample's table reports roughly 170,000 distinct CDR3 sequences. The sequenced sample consisted of blood T cells: a sorted CD56 or NKG2C T cell subset, CD4+ or CD8+ T cells, or bulk PBMC T cells (not recorded which). The receptor set was obtained from a woman aged 18 to 69 in good health.

The V gene is TRBV6-1, the J gene TRBJ1-5; TCRdb proposes TRBD1, but this gene call is untestable without DNA. The germline CDR1 and CDR2 sequences are MNHNS and SASEGT. The CDR3 spans 16 residues. The CDR3 sequence: CASSEATNRGSQPQHF.

The gene calls are TRBV7-9 and TRBJ2-7; TCRdb calls TRBD1, which cannot be checked without DNA. This CDR3 has 14 residues. Germline loops: CDR1 SEHNR, CDR2 FQNEAQ (reference sequence). CDR3: CASSPGQSSYEQYF.

This rearrangement joins TRBV7-9 to TRBJ2-1; TCRdb calls TRBD1, which cannot be checked without DNA. Per germline, CDR1 SEHNR and CDR2 FQNEAQ (reference sequence). The CDR3 has 14 residues. This CDR3 reads CASSGQGIYNEQFF.

This chain connects TRBV20-1 to TRBJ2-3; TCRdb picks TRBD1, but there is no DNA to check that call. Germline CDR1 is DFQATT and CDR2 is SNEGSKA (reference sequence). The CDR3 totals 14 residues. CDR3 region: CSAHGGQPPDTQYF.

V is TRBV29-1 and J is TRBJ2-2; with no DNA, the TCRdb D assignment of TRBD2 cannot be verified. The CDR3 covers 16 residues. Germline assignment: CDR1 SQVTM and CDR2 ANQGSEA. This chain's CDR3 is CSVAGLAGVNTGELFF.

The CDR3 sequence is CASSSTSSRSSYEQYF. The chain uses TRBV5-1 and TRBJ2-7; TCRdb's D call, TRBD2, is unchecked because there is no DNA. This CDR3 is 16 amino acids long. CDR1 and CDR2 from the germline V gene are SGHRS and YFSETQ.